These 30 T cell receptor beta chains were all obtained from the same sample, sequenced in a study of cytomegalovirus exposure and HLA in healthy donors. Profiling relied on immunoSEQ multiplex PCR, and the TCRdb table lists in-frame clones only, not all of them. The repertoire holds about 72,000 clones, with 90% to 95% as singletons. Sequenced sample: PBMCs. Source of these receptors: a woman under 30 in good health and CMV-seronegative.

This chain uses TRBV7-8 with TRBJ1-6; a possible D gene is TRBD1 (5 bases). The CDR3 has 17 amino acids. Germline V gene lookup returns CDR1 SGHVS and CDR2 FQNEAQ. V gave up 5 bases and J gave up 6 bases, with 20 bases separating them. CDR3 amino acids: CASSRIESYRINSPLHF. The CDR3 bases are TGTGCCAGCAGCCGCATCGAGAGTTACAGGATTAATTCACCCCTCCACTTT.

V is TRBV4-1 and J is TRBJ2-1; TRBD1 agrees at 12 bases. In germline, CDR1 is MGHRA, CDR2 YSYEKL. V lost 5 bases to trimming and J lost 7 bases; unmatched junction nucleotides: 6. The CDR3 consists of 15 residues. Written as DNA, the CDR3 is TGCGCCAGCAGCTGGTTGGGACAGGGGGCAAATGAGCAGTTCTTC. This codes for CASSWLGQGANEQFF.

The V gene is TRBV28, the J gene TRBJ1-2; D possibly corresponds to TRBD1 (6 bases). Per germline, CDR1 MDHEN and CDR2 SYDVKM. Trimming removed 6 bases at V and 2 bases at J, with 16 bases between. The CDR3 spans 15 residues. The CDR3 is CASRFPFGGNYGYTF. Here the CDR3 DNA reads TGTGCCAGCAGATTTCCGTTTGGGGGCAACTATGGCTACACCTTC.

The chain couples TRBV5-4 to TRBJ2-2; 7 bases agree with TRBD2. The CDR3 loop spans 16 amino acids. Unmatched junction bases numbered 6, after V lost 4 bases and J lost 0 bases. The germline CDR1 and CDR2 sequences are SGHNT and YYREEE (reference sequence). CDR3 sequence reads: CASSTERGPNTGELFF. CDR3 nucleotide sequence: TGTGCCAGCAGCACAGAGCGGGGCCCGAACACCGGGGAGCTGTTTTTT.

The chain recombines TRBV21-1 with TRBJ2-2; no check of the table's D call, TRBD2, against the DNA was made. TRBV21-1 is annotated as a pseudogene. This CDR3 is built from 17 residues. This CDR3 reads CASSKNGWWEVAGELFF. The CDR3 DNA follows: TGTGCCAGCAGCAAAAATGGGTGGTGGGAGGTGGCCGGGGAGCTGTTTTTT.

The chain combines TRBV7-2 with TRBJ2-7; TRBD1 might be the D (7 bases). CDR1 is SGHTA and CDR2 is FQGNSA in the germline V gene. The V end was cut by 0 bases, the J end by 2 bases, with 14 bases between. The CDR3 extends over 16 amino acids. The CDR3 DNA sequence: TGTGCCAGCAGCTTAGCGGGAGCAGGGGGGCCCTACGAGCAGTACTTC. The encoded protein is CASSLAGAGGPYEQYF. Complete variable domain (other parts from reference TRBV7-2 and TRBJ2-7): GAGVSQSPSNKVTEKGKDVELRCDPISGHTALYWYRQSLGQGLEFLIYFQGNSAPDKSGLPSDRFSAERTGGSVSTLTIQRTQQEDSAVYLCASSLAGAGGPYEQYFGPGTRLTVT.

V is TRBV5-4 and J is TRBJ1-2; TRBD1 agrees at 8 bases. V gave up 2 bases and J gave up 4 bases; unmatched junction bases: 7. CDR3 length: 15 amino acids. The germline V gene has CDR1 SGHNT and CDR2 YYREEE (reference sequence). The CDR3 loop is CASSFRTGGGYGYTF. The CDR3 coding sequence is TGTGCCAGCAGCTTCAGAACAGGGGGGGGCTATGGCTACACCTTC. Complete variable domain (other parts from reference TRBV5-4 and TRBJ1-2): ETGVTQSPTHLIKTRGQQVTLRCSSQSGHNTVSWYQQALGQGPQFIFQYYREEENGRGNFPPRFSGLQFPNYSSELNVNALELDDSALYLCASSFRTGGGYGYTFGSGTRLTVV.

The chain uses TRBV7-9 and TRBJ2-3; 7 bases map to TRBD2. Germline CDR1 and CDR2: SEHNR and FQNEAQ (reference sequence). The trim removed 2 bases at V and 4 bases at J, leaving 6 bases unmatched. CDR3 length: 15 amino acids. CDR3 residues: CASSLYGGEADTQYF. As DNA, the CDR3 is TGTGCCAGCAGCTTATATGGGGGGGAGGCAGATACGCAGTATTTT.

The chain carries TRBV7-9 and TRBJ2-3, with 9 nucleotides matching TRBD2. After removal of 6 bases from V and 0 bases from J, the junction contained 7 bases not matched to a gene. This CDR3 contains 16 residues. CDR1 and CDR2 (germline): SEHNR, FQNEAQ (reference sequence). CDR3 coding DNA: TGTGCCAGCAGGATGGGGCGGGGGGGAAGCACAGATACGCAGTATTTT. This translates into CASRMGRGGSTDTQYF.

The chain is built from TRBV4-1 and TRBJ2-4; 9 nucleotides agree with TRBD1. Germline CDR1 MGHRA, CDR2 YSYEKL. This CDR3 is 16 amino acids long. Germline trimming cut 0 bases from V and 9 bases from J; bases unmatched to any gene: 9. CDR3 DNA sequence: TGCGCCAGCAGCCAAGACGGACAGGGGAGTGGGAGCATTCAGTACTTC. Amino acid sequence: CASSQDGQGSGSIQYF.

V gene TRBV25-1 combines with J gene TRBJ2-4; perhaps TRBD2 as D (5 bases). The CDR3 loop spans 11 amino acids. CDR1 is MGHDK and CDR2 is SYGVNS in the germline V gene. V lost 3 bases and J lost 9, with 6 bases in between. Here the CDR3 reads CASSESGIQYF. In DNA, the CDR3 is TGTGCCAGCAGTGAGAGCGGCATTCAGTACTTC.

The chain uses TRBV10-3 and TRBJ1-1, with TRBD1 identical over 9 bases. The CDR3 is 16 amino acids. The V and J ends lost 4 bases and 5 bases, in that order; junction bases with no gene match: 11. The germline V gene encodes CDR1 ENHRY and CDR2 SYGVKD. The CDR3 DNA follows: TGTGCCATCAGTGGCTCAGTGGGACAGGGAACAACTGAAGCTTTCTTT. This codes for CAISGSVGQGTTEAFF.

The rearrangement uses TRBV19 and TRBJ2-7, with 9 bases lining up with TRBD1. This CDR3 spans 15 amino acids. The trim removed 5 bases at V and 3 bases at J, leaving 8 bases unmatched. Per germline, CDR1 LNHDA and CDR2 SQIVND (reference sequence). The CDR3 DNA is TGTGCCAGTAGTGATCCCGGGACAGGGAGCTACGAGCAGTACTTC. Translated: CASSDPGTGSYEQYF.

Of note for this clone: The junction departs from germline at one end; a sequencing error may be responsible. This chain joins TRBV5-4 and TRBJ2-7; D possibly corresponds to TRBD2 (6 bases). Germline V gives CDR1 SGHNT, CDR2 YYREEE (reference sequence). The CDR3 contains 14 residues. The CDR3 loop reads CASSLPGDSDEQYF. The CDR3, as DNA: TGTGCCAGCAGCTTGCCCGGGGACTCCGACGAGCAGTACTTC.

The rearrangement joins TRBV30 to TRBJ1-1; D not resolved. The V gene's germline CDR1 is GTSNPN and CDR2 SVGIG (reference sequence). V lost 0 bases and J 11 bases, leaving 16 bases between the germline ends. The CDR3 spans 13 residues. The CDR3: CAWSVQIGVAAFF. CDR3 sequence (DNA): TGTGCCTGGAGTGTACAGATCGGGGTCGCCGCTTTCTTT.

This chain joins TRBV9 and TRBJ2-5; a possible D gene is TRBD2 (5 bases). This CDR3 is 15 amino acids long. With 0 bases removed from V and 1 base from J, the gap between germline ends came to 10 bases. Germline loops: CDR1 SGDLS, CDR2 YYNGEE. CDR3 amino acids: CASSVGGQLQETQYF. CDR3 DNA sequence: TGTGCCAGCAGCGTAGGCGGGCAGCTCCAAGAGACCCAGTACTTC.

The rearrangement uses TRBV10-3 and TRBJ1-2, with TRBD1 identical over 7 bases. CDR1 ENHRY and CDR2 SYGVKD come from the germline V gene. This CDR3 region has 13 residues. The junction had 7 bases not matched to a gene; V was cut back by 4 bases and J by 8 bases. Here the CDR3 DNA reads TGTGCCATCAGTGGGGCACAGGGGACGGGCTACACCTTC. This codes for CAISGAQGTGYTF.

This chain uses TRBV28 with TRBJ2-5; TRBD1 matches at 9 bases. This CDR3 comprises 14 residues. Germline V gives CDR1 MDHEN, CDR2 SYDVKM. Unmatched junction bases numbered 1, after V lost 4 bases and J lost 1 base. CDR3 in amino acids: CASSWDRAQETQYF. The CDR3 DNA reads TGTGCCAGCAGTTGGGACAGGGCCCAAGAGACCCAGTACTTC.

The V call is TRBV5-8, the J call TRBJ1-5; D is ambiguous. This CDR3 region has 12 residues. From germline, CDR1 is SGHTS and CDR2 YDEGEE. Trimming cost V 2 bases and J 6 bases, with 6 bases left between them. This chain's CDR3 is CASSFRGQPQHF. The CDR3 DNA sequence: TGTGCCAGCAGCTTTAGAGGTCAGCCCCAGCATTTT.

This clone was counted a few times. V usage is TRBV28 and J usage is TRBJ1-6; no clear D. The germline V gene encodes CDR1 MDHEN and CDR2 SYDVKM. This CDR3 spans 14 amino acids. V was shortened by 11 bases and J by 8 bases, with 19 bases between the two germline ends. The CDR3 here is CAGRGGLNDSPLHF. The CDR3, as DNA: TGTGCCGGGCGGGGAGGGCTGAATGATTCACCCCTCCACTTT.

The chain combines TRBV6-7 with TRBJ2-2, with D unresolved. TRBV6-7 is reported as an ORF; its role is uncertain. The V gene lost 10 bases and the J gene lost 4 bases, with 16 bases spanning the gap. The CDR3 is made up of 14 amino acids. CDR3 sequence: CATRLTPGTGELFF. CDR3 sequence (DNA): TGTGCCACCAGACTCACCCCTGGCACCGGGGAGCTGTTTTTT.

This chain links TRBV5-4 with TRBJ1-4; 9 bases are shared with TRBD1. The CDR3 length is 14 residues. V was pared by 4 bases and J by 8 bases, with 6 bases of the junction left unmatched. Germline-derived CDR1 and CDR2 are SGHNT and YYREEE (reference sequence). CDR3 protein: CASSQQGAGEKLFF. The CDR3 coding sequence is TGTGCCAGCAGCCAACAGGGGGCAGGGGAAAAACTGTTTTTT. Full variable domain (outside the CDR3, taken from reference TRBV5-4 and TRBJ1-4): ETGVTQSPTHLIKTRGQQVTLRCSSQSGHNTVSWYQQALGQGPQFIFQYYREEENGRGNFPPRFSGLQFPNYSSELNVNALELDDSALYLCASSQQGAGEKLFFGSGTQLSVL.

The chain links TRBV21-1 to TRBJ1-1; no DNA check was done on the table's D call, TRBD1. TRBV21-1 is designated a pseudogene. The CDR3 totals 14 residues. The CDR3 here is CASSLQGWDTEAFF. Written as DNA, the CDR3 is TGTGCCAGCAGCCTACAGGGTTGGGACACTGAAGCTTTCTTT.

The chain links TRBV11-2 to TRBJ1-1; a weak D match, TRBD1 (5 bases). V gave up 0 bases and J gave up 9 bases, with 11 bases separating them. The CDR3 consists of 13 residues. Per the germline V gene, CDR1 is SGHAT and CDR2 is FQNNGV. Here the CDR3 DNA reads TGTGCCAGCAGCTTAGATTTCGGGACTCAAGCTTTCTTT. It translates to CASSLDFGTQAFF. The variable domain in full, completed from reference TRBV11-2 and TRBJ1-1, reads EAGVAQSPRYKIIEKRQSVAFWCNPISGHATLYWYQQILGQGPKLLIQFQNNGVVDDSQLPKDRFSAERLKGVDSTLKIQPAKLEDSAVYLCASSLDFGTQAFFGQGTRLTVV.

The J gene is TRBJ1-6, the V gene TRBV7-9; no definite D call. The CDR3 is 14 amino acids. CDR1 and CDR2 from the germline V gene are SEHNR and FQNEAQ (reference sequence). V dropped 1 base and J dropped 9 bases, with 10 bases sitting between them. CDR3 amino acids: CASSLGAPGSPLHF. The CDR3 coding sequence is TGTGCCAGCAGCTTAGGTGCCCCGGGTTCACCCCTCCACTTT.

The CDR3: CASSIGLETQYF. CDR3 coding DNA: TGTGCCAGTAGTATCGGTCTGGAGACCCAGTACTTC. This sequence joins TRBV19 and TRBJ2-5; D is ambiguous. V dropped 3 bases and J dropped 5 bases, with 7 bases sitting between them. This CDR3 contains 12 residues. CDR1 is LNHDA and CDR2 is SQIVND in the germline V gene (reference sequence).

V usage is TRBV5-4 and J usage is TRBJ2-3; TRBD1 agrees at 8 bases. This CDR3 region has 15 residues. V dropped 4 bases and J dropped 0; count of bases not matched to a gene: 4. Germline CDR1 and CDR2: SGHNT and YYREEE (reference sequence). CDR3 protein: CASSIGTGSTDTQYF. Here the CDR3 DNA reads TGTGCCAGCAGCATAGGGACAGGTAGCACAGATACGCAGTATTTT.

The rearrangement joins TRBV6-5 to TRBJ1-3; D is uncertain. There are 15 residues in the CDR3. Per germline, CDR1 MNHEY and CDR2 SVGAGI. Trimming removed 5 bases at V and 0 bases at J, with 11 bases between. The CDR3 is CASSTHGDSGNTIYF. The CDR3 DNA sequence: TGTGCCAGCAGTACCCACGGGGACTCTGGAAACACCATATATTTT.

This chain's CDR3 is CASSHLGGIYEQYF. The CDR3, as DNA: TGTGCCAGCAGCCACTTGGGGGGGATCTACGAGCAGTACTTC. The rearrangement links TRBV7-2 to TRBJ2-7, with 7 bases aligning to TRBD2. J gave up 3 bases and V 5 bases, and 7 bases lay outside the gene matches. Germline V CDR1 and CDR2: SGHTA, FQGNSA. There are 14 residues in the CDR3.

V gene TRBV29-1 combines with J gene TRBJ2-7; 7 bases map to TRBD1. Germline V gene data show CDR1 as SQVTM and CDR2 as ANQGSEA. The length of the CDR3 is 14 residues. The V segment lost 7 bases and the J segment 2 bases; nucleotides outside the gene matches: 11. In nucleotides, the CDR3 is TGCAGCGCAAACCAAGGAAGGGGGCCCTACGAGCAGTACTTC. As protein: CSANQGRGPYEQYF.